These T cell receptor beta chains were read from a single sample in a study of blood T cell repertoires in COVID-19. Generated by immunoSEQ multiplex PCR, the TCRdb table keeps only in-frame clones and is missing some. The profile shows some 50,000 clones, around 76% of them singletons. The specimen sequenced was peripheral blood. These receptors originate from a human donor in a cohort sampled during active COVID-19. Both conserved end residues are part of each CDR3. Each record gives: V gene, CDR3 protein.

TRBV6-2/TRBV6-3 | CASSTSGIYEQYF
TRBV2 | CASSARTGVRREKLFF
TRBV19 | CASSQQDRLGHGYTF
TRBV18 | CASSPSEGQGFYGYTF
TRBV27 | CASSMTESSYEQYF
TRBV19 | CASSIRTGWNQPQHF
TRBV27 | CASTVGDRGHYGYTF
TRBV19 | CARRDRGPGRYEQYF
TRBV7-2 | CASASDSYEQYF
TRBV2 | CASSATPWTGRPYEQYF
TRBV5-1 | CASSQGVVERRRELFF
TRBV3-1/TRBV3-2 | CASSSGTGAYEQYF
TRBV19 | CASRVTSGVETQYF
TRBV5-1 | CASSLEGLAGVHEQYF
TRBV28 | CASSSSGTRSSEQYF
TRBV4-3 | CASSQLSGTGHEQYF
TRBV6-2/TRBV6-3 | CASSYPRGGGIQPQHF
TRBV19 | CASRDRVIYGYTF
TRBV2 | CASSEGAIPNYEQYF